This T cell receptor (beta chain) came from a study of T cell responses to AZD1222 COVID-19 vaccine. Study as a whole: Second-dose recipients at about 4 or about 12 weeks were treated as one pooled group.

The CDR3 extends over 15 amino acids. Germline V gene lookup returns CDR1 SEHNR and CDR2 FQNEAQ (reference sequence). Between the trimmed V and J ends, which lost 5 bases and 4 bases, there was a span of 17 bases. Sequencing was performed with immunoSEQ multiplex PCR; in TCRdb, only in-frame clones are kept and a portion is missing. The table has around 120,000 clones, around 92% seen once; the top ten hold 11% to 15%. V usage is TRBV7-9 and J usage is TRBJ1-2; D remains ambiguous. This sequence originates from an adult in good health. This specimen consisted of peripheral blood, obtained on day 0 of AZD1222 vaccination. This CDR3 reads CASSPKPGPLYGYTF. The DNA for the CDR3 is TGTGCCAGCAGCCCCAAACCGGGTCCACTCTATGGCTACACCTTC.